Following are 25 T cell receptor beta chains from one sample sequenced in a study of OX40 agonist ivuxolimab in advanced cancers. Method: immunoSEQ multiplex PCR; TCRdb's copy keeps in-frame clones and lacks some. This table holds 80,000 or so clones, 70% to 90% found once. The sample in question was CD4+ or CD8+ T cells sorted from blood, obtained in a trial of the OX40 agonist ivuxolimab. These receptors all stem from an adult with an advanced solid tumor such as melanoma, head and neck, liver or kidney cancer.

J is TRBJ2-1 and V is TRBV11-2; D not certain. The CDR3 spans 15 residues. The germline V gene encodes CDR1 SGHAT and CDR2 FQNNGV. Trimming stripped 2 bases from V and 9 bases from J, with 17 bases between. In DNA form, the CDR3 reads TGTGCCAGCAGCTTAAGACCTGGTTTGTTGGCTGAGCAGTTCTTC. Its protein is CASSLRPGLLAEQFF.

V is TRBV11-3 and J is TRBJ2-3, with D hard to call. CDR3 length equals 13 residues. Trimming left V 5 bases short and J 0 bases short, with 6 bases between. Germline assignment: CDR1 SGHNT and CDR2 YENEEA. CDR3 amino acids: CASSDASTDTQYF. The DNA of the CDR3 is TGTGCCAGCAGCGACGCAAGCACAGATACGCAGTATTTT.

A single count supports this clone. V and J are TRBV7-2 and TRBJ2-5; maybe TRBD2 (7 bases). The CDR3 runs to 15 residues. V lost 5 bases, J lost 5 bases, and 18 bases lay in between. Germline-derived CDR1 and CDR2 are SGHTA and FQGNSA. CDR3 in DNA: TGTGCCAGCAGCCAAACCCGGGGGCGGGGGGAGACCCAGTACTTC. This sequence encodes CASSQTRGRGETQYF.

This chain joins TRBV5-1 and TRBJ1-1; D call uncertain. The V end lost 0 bases, the J end lost 10 bases, and 13 bases lay between the germline ends. Germline-derived CDR1 and CDR2 are SGHRS and YFSETQ. The CDR3 extends over 13 amino acids. This chain's CDR3 is CASSLVGSGGAFF. In nucleotides, the CDR3 is TGCGCCAGCAGCTTGGTTGGGTCCGGAGGAGCTTTCTTT. Together with reference TRBV5-1 and TRBJ1-1, the CDR3 gives the full variable domain: KAGVTQTPRYLIKTRGQQVTLSCSPISGHRSVSWYQQTPGQGLQFLFEYFSETQRNKGNFPGRFSGRQFSNSRSEMNVSTLELGDSALYLCASSLVGSGGAFFGQGTRLTVV.

This chain joins TRBV28 and TRBJ2-6; a weak D match, TRBD1 (6 bases). Looked up from germline, CDR1 is MDHEN and CDR2 is SYDVKM. The CDR3 is made up of 14 amino acids. V gave up 7 bases and J gave up 2 bases, with 9 bases separating them. The CDR3 nucleotides are TGTGCCAGCACCACAGGGCCTGGGGCCAACGTCCTGACTTTC. It encodes CASTTGPGANVLTF.

The chain recombines TRBV18 with TRBJ1-4; the D is unclear. V lost 6 bases to trimming and J lost 0 bases, with 11 bases between them. The CDR3 is made up of 15 amino acids. Germline V gene data show CDR1 as KGHSH and CDR2 as LQKENI. CDR3 in DNA: TGTGCCAGCTCCCAAGACCGATCAACTAATGAAAAACTGTTTTTT. This gives the protein CASSQDRSTNEKLFF.

The chain couples TRBV7-8 to TRBJ2-5; D assignment may be TRBD1 or TRBD2 (6 bases each). CDR1 and CDR2 (germline): SGHVS, FQNEAQ. The CDR3 is 15 residues long. V lost 5 bases and J 2 bases, leaving 15 bases between the germline ends. Here the CDR3 DNA reads TGTGCCAGCAGCCTCCGCGGGACATCGCAAGAGACCCAGTACTTC. Amino acids: CASSLRGTSQETQYF.

The genes are TRBV19 and TRBJ2-5, with 9 positions matching TRBD1. Germline CDR1 LNHDA, CDR2 SQIVND (reference sequence). V dropped 4 bases and J dropped 4; count of bases not matched to a gene: 10. This CDR3 contains 16 residues. CDR3: CASSTTPGQGVETQYF. The DNA of the CDR3 is TGTGCCAGTAGTACTACTCCGGGACAGGGTGTAGAGACCCAGTACTTC.

This clone was observed once. This sample also contains other DNA sequences that code for the same CDR3. V usage is TRBV11-3 and J usage is TRBJ2-2, with D perhaps matching TRBD1 or TRBD2 (6 bases each). Germline V gene data show CDR1 as SGHNT and CDR2 as YENEEA. This CDR3 has 16 residues. V dropped 1 base and J dropped 1 base, with 10 bases sitting between them. The CDR3 here is CASSLGGARNTGELFF. The CDR3 coding sequence is TGTGCCAGCAGCTTAGGGGGGGCTCGGAACACCGGGGAGCTGTTTTTT.

V and J are TRBV2 and TRBJ2-7, with unresolved D. Germline-derived CDR1 and CDR2 are SNHLY and FYNNEI. CDR3 length: 15 amino acids. Trimming removed 4 bases at V and 6 bases at J, with 19 bases between. CDR3 region: CASSGVAPVSGEQYF. The CDR3 DNA reads as TGTGCCAGCAGTGGGGTAGCCCCGGTCTCGGGCGAGCAGTACTTC.

This clone was counted ten times or more. The V call is TRBV2, the J call TRBJ2-7; D unresolved. CDR1 and CDR2 (germline): SNHLY, FYNNEI. This CDR3 has 10 amino acids. Trimming removed 5 bases at V and 2 bases at J, with 1 base between. The CDR3 protein is CASSTYEQYF. The CDR3, as DNA: TGTGCCAGCAGTACCTACGAGCAGTACTTC.

In this sample, this clone turned up once. The chain employs TRBV5-1 and TRBJ2-3, with D maybe TRBD1 (6 bases). The CDR3 has 15 amino acids. V was shortened by 0 bases and J by 2 bases, with 10 bases between the two germline ends. The V gene's germline CDR1 is SGHRS and CDR2 YFSETQ. The CDR3 DNA sequence: TGCGCCAGCAGCTTGGGCAGGGGAATCACAGATACGCAGTATTTT. Amino acid sequence: CASSLGRGITDTQYF.

This chain links TRBV6-5 with TRBJ1-6, with D maybe TRBD1 (5 bases). This CDR3 has 14 amino acids. The V end was cut by 6 bases, the J end by 7 bases, with 13 bases between. Per the germline V gene, CDR1 is MNHEY and CDR2 is SVGAGI. Written as DNA, the CDR3 is TGTGCCAGCAGCCTCGGGACTCGGAATTCACCCCTCCACTTT. Translation gives CASSLGTRNSPLHF.

The chain couples TRBV7-8 to TRBJ2-1; either TRBD1 or TRBD2 may fit D (5 bases each). V dropped 5 bases and J dropped 4 bases, with 21 bases sitting between them. CDR3 size: 17 residues. CDR1 and CDR2 from the germline V gene are SGHVS and FQNEAQ. CDR3 sequence reads: CASSTRRDAARYNEQFF. DNA for the CDR3: TGTGCCAGCAGCACCCGCCGGGACGCCGCACGGTACAATGAGCAGTTCTTC. Combining the CDR3 with reference TRBV7-8 and TRBJ2-1 gives the whole variable domain GAGVSQSPRYKVAKRGQDVALRCDPISGHVSLFWYQQALGQGPEFLTYFQNEAQLDKSGLPSDRFFAERPEGSVSTLKIQRTQQEDSAVYLCASSTRRDAARYNEQFFGPGTRLTVL.

In this sample, this clone turned up a few times. The genes are TRBV27 and TRBJ1-1; a weak D match, TRBD1 (6 bases). The CDR3 totals 13 residues. V shed 8 bases and J shed 6 bases, with 16 bases lying between them. Germline values: CDR1 MNHEY, CDR2 SMNVEV (reference sequence). The CDR3 here is CASSFVQGPEAFF. The CDR3 DNA reads as TGTGCCAGCTCGTTCGTACAGGGACCTGAAGCTTTCTTT.

The rearrangement joins TRBV30 to TRBJ2-7; D call uncertain. The CDR3 has 13 residues. Germline CDR1 GTSNPN, CDR2 SVGIG (reference sequence). V lost 2 bases and J 2 bases, leaving 10 bases between the germline ends. In nucleotides, the CDR3 is TGTGCCTGGAGTCAACAGAAGACCTACGAGCAGTACTTC. It is translated as CAWSQQKTYEQYF.

This sequence joins TRBV28 and TRBJ1-5; 8 bases align to TRBD1. CDR1 is MDHEN and CDR2 is SYDVKM in the germline V gene. The CDR3 loop spans 15 amino acids. V shed 6 bases and J 3 bases; nucleotides not matched to a gene: 7. Written as DNA, the CDR3 is TGTGCCAGCAGATACAGGGGGGGGATCAATCAGCCCCAGCATTTT. Translated, it gives CASRYRGGINQPQHF.

This clone was counted once. The chain links TRBV4-1 to TRBJ2-7; possibly TRBD1 for D (6 bases). The ends were cut back, 4 bases at V and 3 bases at J, with 22 bases in the middle. In germline, CDR1 is MGHRA, CDR2 YSYEKL. This CDR3 is built from 17 residues. The CDR3 nucleotides read TGCGCCAGCAGCCCCAGGGGTGTTCCCCGGCCGGACTACGAGCAGTACTTC. It specifies CASSPRGVPRPDYEQYF.

The rearrangement uses TRBV5-4 and TRBJ2-5; D is ambiguous. The V gene's germline CDR1 is SGHNT and CDR2 YYREEE (reference sequence). Trimming left V 1 base short and J 2 bases short, with 12 bases between. The CDR3 is 15 residues long. The chain's CDR3 is CASSLISSLQETQYF. CDR3 sequence (DNA): TGTGCCAGCAGCTTGATTTCGTCTCTGCAAGAGACCCAGTACTTC.

This chain connects TRBV7-2 to TRBJ2-3, with D possibly called TRBD1 or TRBD2 (5 bases each). V was trimmed by 6 bases and J by 5 bases, leaving 18 bases between them. The CDR3 runs to 15 residues. Germline-derived CDR1 and CDR2 are SGHTA and FQGNSA. The CDR3 DNA follows: TGTGCCAGCAGATCGGGACGATCCCTGAGAGATACGCAGTATTTT. Translating it yields CASRSGRSLRDTQYF.

This chain connects TRBV27 to TRBJ2-1; 10 bases agree with TRBD2. Germline V gives CDR1 MNHEY, CDR2 SMNVEV (reference sequence). This CDR3 is built from 14 residues. J gave up 5 bases and V 6 bases, and 4 bases lay outside the gene matches. The CDR3 is CASRSSGSNNEQFF. CDR3 nucleotides: TGTGCCAGCAGGTCTAGCGGGAGTAACAATGAGCAGTTCTTC.

The chain's CDR3 is CASSTQGRGANTIYF. CDR3 sequence (DNA): TGTGCCAGCAGTACCCAAGGGAGGGGGGCAAACACCATATATTTT. The chain is built from TRBV6-1 and TRBJ1-3, with a possible D match to TRBD1 (6 bases). The CDR3 contains 15 residues. V lost 5 bases to trimming and J lost 6 bases, with 17 bases between them. Germline loops: CDR1 MNHNS, CDR2 SASEGT.

The chain carries TRBV7-2 and TRBJ2-7; weak D call: TRBD1 (6 bases). This CDR3 has 11 amino acids. Germline CDR1 is SGHTA and CDR2 is FQGNSA. Trimming stripped 3 bases from V and 8 bases from J, with 8 bases between. The CDR3 protein is CASSFQGKQYF. CDR3 nucleotide sequence: TGTGCCAGCAGCTTTCAGGGGAAGCAGTACTTC.

V usage is TRBV25-1 and J usage is TRBJ2-1; maybe TRBD1 (5 bases). Germline V CDR1 and CDR2: MGHDK, SYGVNS. V lost 5 bases, J lost 0 bases, and 8 bases lay in between. CDR3 size: 14 residues. The CDR3 protein is CASSRGSSYNEQFF. Written as DNA, the CDR3 is TGTGCCAGCAGTAGGGGAAGCTCCTACAATGAGCAGTTCTTC.

The chain links TRBV2 to TRBJ2-5, with 9 bases lining up with TRBD2. Germline V CDR1 and CDR2: SNHLY, FYNNEI. CDR3 size: 14 residues. Losses at the gene ends were 6 bases for V and 4 bases for J; bases not matched to a gene: 6. CDR3 nucleotides: TGTGCCAGCAGAGCTAATAGCGGGGGAGAGACCCAGTACTTC. It codes for CASRANSGGETQYF.